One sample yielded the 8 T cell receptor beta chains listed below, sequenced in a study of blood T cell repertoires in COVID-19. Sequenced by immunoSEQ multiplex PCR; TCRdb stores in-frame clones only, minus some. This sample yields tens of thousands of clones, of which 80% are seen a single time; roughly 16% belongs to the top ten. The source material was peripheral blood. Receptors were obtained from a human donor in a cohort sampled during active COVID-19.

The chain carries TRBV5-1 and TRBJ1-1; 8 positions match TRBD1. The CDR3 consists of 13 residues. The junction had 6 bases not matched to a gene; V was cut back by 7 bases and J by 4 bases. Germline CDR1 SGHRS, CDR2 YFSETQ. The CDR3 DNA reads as TGCGCCAGCGGACAGGGAGGGAGCACTGAAGCTTTCTTT. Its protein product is CASGQGGSTEAFF.

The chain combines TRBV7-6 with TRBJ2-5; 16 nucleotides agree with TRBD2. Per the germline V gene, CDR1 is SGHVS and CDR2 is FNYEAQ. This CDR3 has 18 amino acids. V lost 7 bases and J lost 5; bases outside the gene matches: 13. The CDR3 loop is CASNSGTSGRAGPETQYF. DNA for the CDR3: TGTGCCAGCAACTCCGGGACTAGCGGGAGGGCCGGTCCGGAGACCCAGTACTTC.

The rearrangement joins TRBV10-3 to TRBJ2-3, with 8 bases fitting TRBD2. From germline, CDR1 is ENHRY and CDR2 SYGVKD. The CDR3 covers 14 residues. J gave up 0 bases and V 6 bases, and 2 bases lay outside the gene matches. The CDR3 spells CAIRASGSTDTQYF. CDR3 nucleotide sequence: TGTGCCATCAGGGCTAGCGGGAGCACAGATACGCAGTATTTT.

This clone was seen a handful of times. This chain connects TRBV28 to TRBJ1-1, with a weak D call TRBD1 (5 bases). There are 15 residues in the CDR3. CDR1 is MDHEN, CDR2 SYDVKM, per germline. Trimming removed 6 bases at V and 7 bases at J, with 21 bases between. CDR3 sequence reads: CASSPTGRPGGEAFF. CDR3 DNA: TGTGCCAGCAGCCCCACGGGGCGTCCGGGGGGTGAAGCTTTCTTT.

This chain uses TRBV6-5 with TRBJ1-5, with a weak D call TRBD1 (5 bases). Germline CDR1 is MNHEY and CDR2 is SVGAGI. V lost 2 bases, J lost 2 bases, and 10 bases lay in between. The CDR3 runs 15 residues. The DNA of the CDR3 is TGTGCCAGCAGTTACGGCAGGGATGGCAATCAGCCCCAGCATTTT. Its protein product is CASSYGRDGNQPQHF.

CDR3 residues: CASSSGLAAQETQYF. CDR3 DNA: TGCGCCAGCAGCTCCGGACTAGCGGCCCAAGAGACCCAGTACTTC. This chain joins TRBV5-1 and TRBJ2-5, with 10 bases matching TRBD2. Germline V gene data show CDR1 as SGHRS and CDR2 as YFSETQ. V was pared by 3 bases and J by 1 base, with 3 bases of the junction left unmatched. The CDR3 runs to 15 residues. Combining the CDR3 with reference TRBV5-1 and TRBJ2-5 gives the whole variable domain KAGVTQTPRYLIKTRGQQVTLSCSPISGHRSVSWYQQTPGQGLQFLFEYFSETQRNKGNFPGRFSGRQFSNSRSEMNVSTLELGDSALYLCASSSGLAAQETQYFGPGTRLLVL.

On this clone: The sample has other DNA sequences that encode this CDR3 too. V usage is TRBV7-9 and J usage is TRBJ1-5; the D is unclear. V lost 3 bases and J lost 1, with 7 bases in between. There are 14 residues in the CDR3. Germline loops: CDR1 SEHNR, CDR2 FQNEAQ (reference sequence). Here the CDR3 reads CASSFSGSNQPQHF. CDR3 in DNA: TGTGCCAGCAGCTTTTCCGGGAGCAATCAGCCCCAGCATTTT.

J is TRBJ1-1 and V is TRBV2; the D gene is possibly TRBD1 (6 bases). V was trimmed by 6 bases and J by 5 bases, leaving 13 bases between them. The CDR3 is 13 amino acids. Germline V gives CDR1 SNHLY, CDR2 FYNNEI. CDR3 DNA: TGTGCCAGCAGAACCACAGGGAAAACTGAAGCTTTCTTT. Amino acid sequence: CASRTTGKTEAFF.